The rows below give T cell receptor beta chains drawn from one sample of a study of cytomegalovirus exposure and HLA in healthy donors. Libraries were prepared by immunoSEQ multiplex PCR; TCRdb keeps only in-frame clonotypes and omits some of them. The sample lists around 120,000 clones, under 80% occurring once. Sequenced material: PBMCs. The receptors shown here come from a man in his sixties in good health and CMV-seropositive. Both conserved end residues are trimmed from each CDR3.

>TRBV6-6|TRBJ1-4
ASSRPGQGNEKLF
>TRBV2|TRBJ1-3
ASIAGIGNTIY
>TRBV2|TRBJ2-7
ASSARWQGDEQY
>TRBV2|TRBJ2-5
ASSEAQGMRETQY
>TRBV2|TRBJ1-5
ASTQGSNQPQH
>TRBV13|TRBJ2-7
ASSSRVNPSYEQY
>TRBV4-1|TRBJ1-1
ASSQAGGQGRIRTEAF
>TRBV7-9|TRBJ1-1
ASSLDRGTEAF
>TRBV5-1|TRBJ1-2
ASSQGQETLYGYT
>TRBV2|TRBJ1-2
ASSGVNYGYT
>TRBV6-1|TRBJ1-5
ASSEWGRTTNQPQH
>TRBV28|TRBJ1-1
ASKTGVPEAF
>TRBV28|TRBJ1-2
ASSPDGSVDYGYT
>TRBV7-9|TRBJ2-6
ASSSWDTSGANVLT
>TRBV5-1|TRBJ2-2
ASSYGTGSGELF
>TRBV11-1|TRBJ1-1
ASSLQESTEAF
>TRBV5-1|TRBJ2-7
ASSRDRRSYEQY
>TRBV7-8|TRBJ1-1
ASSRRETTSEAF
>TRBV28|TRBJ1-2
ASSLWTGGGGYT
>TRBV28|TRBJ1-2
ASSSRDRDDYGYT
>TRBV7-9|TRBJ2-4
ASSLQDKQY
>TRBV7-2|TRBJ2-7
ASSLGTGFISYEQY
>TRBV5-5|TRBJ2-5
ASSLGGLELETQY
>TRBV5-1|TRBJ2-7
ASSLVAGSNEQY
>TRBV18|TRBJ2-7
ASSPQNYEQY
>TRBV2|TRBJ1-3
ASSGQGNSGNTIY
>TRBV5-1|TRBJ2-7
ASSLAPGGPYEQY
>TRBV7-2|TRBJ2-3
ASSPDRGRDTQY
>TRBV19|TRBJ1-1
ATADSVNTEAF
>TRBV27|TRBJ2-7
ASSLRAQGASYEQY
>TRBV5-4|TRBJ1-2
ASSRRTDHNYGYT